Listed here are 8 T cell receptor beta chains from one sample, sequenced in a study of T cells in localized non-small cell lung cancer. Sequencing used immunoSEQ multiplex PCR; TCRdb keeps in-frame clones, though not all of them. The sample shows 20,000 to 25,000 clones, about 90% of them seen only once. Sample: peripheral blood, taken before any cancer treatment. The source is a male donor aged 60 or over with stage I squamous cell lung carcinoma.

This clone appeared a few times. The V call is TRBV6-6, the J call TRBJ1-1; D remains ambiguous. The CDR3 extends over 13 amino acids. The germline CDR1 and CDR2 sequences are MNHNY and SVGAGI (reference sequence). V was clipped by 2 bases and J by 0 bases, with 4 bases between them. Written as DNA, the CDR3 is TGTGCCAGCAGTTACGGTATGAACACTGAAGCTTTCTTT. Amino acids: CASSYGMNTEAFF.

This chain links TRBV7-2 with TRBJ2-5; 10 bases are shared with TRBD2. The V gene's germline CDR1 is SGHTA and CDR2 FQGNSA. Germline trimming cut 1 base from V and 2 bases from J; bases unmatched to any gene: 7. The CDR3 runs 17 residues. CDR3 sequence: CASSLVIAGGGQETQYF. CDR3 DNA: TGTGCCAGCAGCTTAGTAATAGCGGGGGGTGGGCAAGAGACCCAGTACTTC.

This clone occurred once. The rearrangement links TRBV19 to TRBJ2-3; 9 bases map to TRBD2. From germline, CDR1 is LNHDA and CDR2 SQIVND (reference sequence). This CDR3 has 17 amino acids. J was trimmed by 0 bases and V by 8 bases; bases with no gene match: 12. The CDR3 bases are TGTGCCAGTTCCTTTCAGGGCGGGGGGGCTAGCACAGATACGCAGTATTTT. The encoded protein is CASSFQGGGASTDTQYF. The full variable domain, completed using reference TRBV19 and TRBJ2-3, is DGGITQSPKYLFRKEGQNVTLSCEQNLNHDAMYWYRQDPGQGLRLIYYSQIVNDFQKGDIAEGYSVSREKKESFPLTVTSAQKNPTAFYLCASSFQGGGASTDTQYFGPGTRLTVL.

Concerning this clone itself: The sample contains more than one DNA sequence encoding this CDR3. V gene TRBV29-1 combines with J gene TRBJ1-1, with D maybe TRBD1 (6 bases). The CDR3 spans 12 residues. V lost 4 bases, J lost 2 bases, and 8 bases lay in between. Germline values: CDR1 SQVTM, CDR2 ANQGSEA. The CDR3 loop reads CSVGRGNTEAFF. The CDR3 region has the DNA TGCAGCGTTGGCAGGGGAAACACTGAAGCTTTCTTT.

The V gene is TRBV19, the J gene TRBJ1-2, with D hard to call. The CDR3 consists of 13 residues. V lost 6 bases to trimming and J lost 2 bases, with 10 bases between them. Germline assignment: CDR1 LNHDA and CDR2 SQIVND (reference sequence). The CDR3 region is CASRIQQNYGYTF. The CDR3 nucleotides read TGTGCCAGTAGGATACAACAGAACTATGGCTACACCTTC.

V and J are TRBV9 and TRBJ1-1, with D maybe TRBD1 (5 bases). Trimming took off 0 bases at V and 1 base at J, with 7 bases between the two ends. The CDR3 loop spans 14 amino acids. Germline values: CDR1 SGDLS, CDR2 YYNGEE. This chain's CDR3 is CASSVAGGNTEAFF. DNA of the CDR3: TGTGCCAGCAGCGTAGCCGGGGGGAACACTGAAGCTTTCTTT.

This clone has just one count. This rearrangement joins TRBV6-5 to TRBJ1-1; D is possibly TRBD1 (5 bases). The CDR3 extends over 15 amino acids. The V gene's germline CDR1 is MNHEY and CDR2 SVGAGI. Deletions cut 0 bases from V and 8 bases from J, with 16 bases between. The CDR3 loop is CASSYSPGTASEAFF. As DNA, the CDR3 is TGTGCCAGCAGTTACTCCCCCGGGACGGCCTCCGAAGCTTTCTTT.

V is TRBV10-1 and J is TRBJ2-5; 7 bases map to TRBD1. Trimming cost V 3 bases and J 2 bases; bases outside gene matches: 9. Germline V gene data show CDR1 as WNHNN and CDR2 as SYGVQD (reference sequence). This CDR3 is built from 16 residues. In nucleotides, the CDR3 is TGCGCCAGCAGTGACCGACAGGGAATGGGACAAGAGACCCAGTACTTC. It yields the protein CASSDRQGMGQETQYF.